This T cell receptor beta chain was found in a study of T-cell reconstitution after alpha-beta-depleted transplantation in children. Unique molecular identifiers were used in preparing the TCRbeta library. Each CDR3 protein is one row after TCRdb ran MiXCR on the PCR reads. This table has 700,000 to 950,000 distinct CDR3 sequences, around 15% appearing once. Points from the study as a whole: Surviving recipient cells, namely T cells and thymic progenitors, were the source of high day-60 TCRbeta diversity in some patients.

The sample holds a few counts of this clonotype. The antigen remains undetermined. Trimming pared 7 bases from V and 1 base from J, leaving 14 bases between. Per the germline V gene, CDR1 is SNHLY and CDR2 is FYNNEI. The CDR3 loop spans 16 amino acids. The receptor was derived from a male patient under 18 who had a stem cell transplant for acute lymphoblastic leukemia, so the T cells may come from the graft donor. The material sequenced was PBMCs, mostly from graft donor cells, taken 360 days after TCRalphabeta/CD19-depleted stem cell transplant. The chain employs TRBV2 and TRBJ2-6; TRBD1 might be the D (6 bases). CDR3 amino acids: CASMVGAISGANVLTF. In DNA, the CDR3 is TGTGCCAGCATGGTGGGGGCAATTTCTGGGGCCAACGTCCTGACTTTC.